Listed below are T cell receptor beta chains from one sample, sequenced in a study of blood T cell repertoires in COVID-19. The repertoire was sequenced with immunoSEQ multiplex PCR; TCRdb's copy has only in-frame clones and lacks some. Seen here are tens of thousands of clones, around 90% observed once, and the top ten hold about 3.6%. Sequenced sample: peripheral blood. The receptors were gathered from a man between 35 and 55 years old with COVID-19, enrolled during active disease. Both conserved end residues are part of each CDR3. D genes are given only for firm matches.

j_call d_call v_call cdr3_aa
TRBJ2-7 - TRBV6-2/TRBV6-3 CASSAGLGWGEQYF
TRBJ1-1 TRBD1 TRBV18 CASSLTGGPAFF
TRBJ2-2 TRBD1 TRBV5-1 CASSLRDRGLNTGELFF
TRBJ2-2 TRBD2 TRBV9 CASSPWAGEIGELFF
TRBJ1-1 - TRBV30 CAWSVYGGKGTEAFF
TRBJ1-1 - TRBV18 CASSLLDTEAFF
TRBJ1-4 - TRBV2 CASSESGATNEKLFF
TRBJ1-1 - TRBV6-5 CASSSRDRNTEAFF
TRBJ2-7 - TRBV5-4 CASGPFYEQYF
TRBJ2-7 - TRBV6-6 CASSYSRGSYEQYF
TRBJ1-4 - TRBV2 CASSPANEKLFF
TRBJ2-1 TRBD1 TRBV5-1 CASSARQGVGNEQFF
TRBJ2-5 TRBD1 TRBV18 CASATGGKETQYF
TRBJ2-5 - TRBV7-6 CASSLEMGQKQETQYF
TRBJ2-7 TRBD1 TRBV15 CATSRDQGQDEQYF
TRBJ1-2 - TRBV19 CASSPGVVYGYTF
TRBJ2-7 TRBD2 TRBV7-8 CASSFGTSQYEQYF
TRBJ2-3 - TRBV11-3 CASSPPVASGTDTQYF
TRBJ1-6 - TRBV9 CASSVEGQYNSPLHF
TRBJ1-2 - TRBV30 CAWSTQLYGYTF
TRBJ2-2 TRBD2 TRBV3-1/TRBV3-2 CASSLGQLAGAPGELFF
TRBJ1-5 - TRBV7-2 CASSLASGFRGQPQHF
TRBJ1-2 - TRBV2 CASSEVRTVNYGYTF
TRBJ1-5 - TRBV19 CASSLGGANNQPQHF
TRBJ1-2 - TRBV7-9 CASSLQSPGIYGYTF
TRBJ2-7 - TRBV19 CASIPAGSYEQYF
TRBJ1-1 TRBD1 TRBV2 CASTTGTGLPEAFF
TRBJ2-7 - TRBV28 CASSWGGSTYEQYF
TRBJ2-1 - TRBV14 CASSRTGGAGEQFF
TRBJ2-2 - TRBV9 CASSNPGGIEAGELFF
TRBJ2-3 - TRBV15 CATSRAVGASKGTQYF
TRBJ2-1 - TRBV20-1 CSARDYNEQFF
TRBJ2-7 TRBD1 TRBV5-6 CASSSTGSGEQYF
TRBJ2-1 TRBD2 TRBV11-2 CASSDFLAGGLGEQFF
TRBJ1-3 - TRBV9 CASSARDFSGNTIYF
TRBJ2-1 - TRBV5-1 CASSPQTVYNEQFF
TRBJ2-4 TRBD1 TRBV28 CASSLRLAGVGQGKNIQYF
TRBJ1-5 TRBD1 TRBV19 CASQGADQPQHF
TRBJ1-1 - TRBV29-1 CSVDGRANTEAFF
TRBJ2-5 TRBD2 TRBV5-1 CASSFGGAGETQYF
TRBJ1-1 TRBD1 TRBV2 CASRPRQGMNTEAFF
TRBJ1-5 - TRBV19 CASSILSTGGEQPQHF
TRBJ2-5 - TRBV23-1 CASSLDRRGVGTQYF
TRBJ1-4 - TRBV4-1 CASSQEIGGLNEKLFF
TRBJ1-4 TRBD1 TRBV2 CASSPQGALNEKLFF
TRBJ1-1 - TRBV28 CASSFDSNTEAFF
TRBJ2-3 TRBD2 TRBV5-6 CASSYRTSRTDTQYF
TRBJ1-1 TRBD1 TRBV14 CASRRQGRDAEAFF
TRBJ2-1 TRBD2 TRBV25-1 CASSERTSQRFF